The 29 T cell receptor beta chains given below trace back to one sample, sequenced in a study of T-cell reconstitution after alpha-beta-depleted transplantation in children. Preparation of the TCRbeta library was carried out with unique molecular identifiers. Each CDR3 protein is one row after TCRdb ran MiXCR on the PCR reads. The sample holds about 610,000 distinct CDR3 sequences; 10% to 13% are singletons and the top ten take around 4%. The material sequenced was PBMCs from the stem cell graft donor, taken from the stem cell graft. These receptors were taken from a human donor who donated a stem cell graft to a child with acute myeloid leukemia.

Many counts were recorded for this clonotype. The CDR3 DNA follows: TGTGCCAGCTCACCAGATCCACCCGGGGAGACCCAGTACTTC. This encodes CASSPDPPGETQYF. The rearrangement joins TRBV18 to TRBJ2-5; D not certain. Trimming removed 2 bases at V and 5 bases at J, with 12 bases between. The CDR3 covers 14 residues. Germline V gene lookup returns CDR1 KGHSH and CDR2 LQKENI.

In this sample, this clonotype turned up a few times. This rearrangement joins TRBV10-3 to TRBJ2-3; D gene ambiguous. This CDR3 spans 15 amino acids. V was pared by 6 bases and J by 0 bases, with 13 bases between. The germline gives CDR1 ENHRY, CDR2 SYGVKD. The CDR3 nucleotides are TGTGCCATCAGCCAACCCAGGCAAAGCACAGATACGCAGTATTTT. Its translation is CAISQPRQSTDTQYF.

The rearrangement links TRBV6-4 to TRBJ2-1; TRBD2 is a possible D gene (5 bases). Trimming pared 3 bases from V and 7 bases from J, leaving 10 bases between. Germline values: CDR1 MRHNA, CDR2 SNTAGT. This CDR3 is 13 amino acids long. DNA of the CDR3: TGTGCCAGCAGTGAGGCTAGCTCTAATGAGCAGTTCTTC. It codes for CASSEASSNEQFF.

The genes are TRBV4-3 and TRBJ1-1; D not certain. The CDR3 is 13 residues long. V lost 2 bases and J 3 bases, leaving 7 bases between the germline ends. Germline CDR1 reads LGHNA; CDR2 reads YSLEER. The DNA of the CDR3 is TGCGCCAGCAGCCAAACGACGGACACTGAAGCTTTCTTT. Protein product: CASSQTTDTEAFF.

This clonotype was observed a handful of times. J is TRBJ2-1 and V is TRBV24-1; maybe TRBD2 (6 bases). The length of the CDR3 is 12 residues. V was trimmed by 9 bases and J by 3 bases, leaving 8 bases between them. Germline CDR1 KGHDR, CDR2 SFDVKD. The CDR3: CATRGVYNEQFF. The CDR3, as DNA: TGTGCCACCCGCGGGGTCTACAATGAGCAGTTCTTC.

The chain recombines TRBV12-3 or TRBV12-4 with TRBJ2-3; unclear D gene. Between the trimmed V and J ends, which lost 5 bases and 5 bases, there was a span of 11 bases. CDR3 length equals 13 residues. The CDR3 DNA reads TGTGCCAGCAGTCTACCCCCCGGAGATACGCAGTATTTT. Its translation is CASSLPPGDTQYF.

A few counts support this clonotype. The chain employs TRBV5-1 and TRBJ2-3, with 7 bases identical to TRBD2. The V gene end was trimmed by 0 bases and the J gene end by 2 bases; junction bases not matched to a gene: 6. The germline V gene encodes CDR1 SGHRS and CDR2 YFSETQ. This CDR3 is built from 16 residues. CDR3 protein: CASSLDEGGPTDTQYF. In nucleotides, the CDR3 is TGCGCCAGCAGCTTGGATGAGGGAGGGCCCACAGATACGCAGTATTTT.

This clonotype has only a few counts. The chain has TRBV24-1 and TRBJ2-2; D possibly uses TRBD1 or TRBD2 (5 bases each). Germline V CDR1 and CDR2: KGHDR, SFDVKD. The V end lost 6 bases, the J end lost 0 bases, and 13 bases lay between the germline ends. The CDR3 covers 16 residues. Here the CDR3 reads CATSPRDPANTGELFF. The DNA for the CDR3 is TGTGCCACCAGTCCCAGGGACCCCGCGAACACCGGGGAGCTGTTTTTT.

In this sample, this clonotype turned up a few times. J is TRBJ2-2 and V is TRBV30; D gene unclear. The CDR3 contains 14 residues. Germline V gives CDR1 GTSNPN, CDR2 SVGIG (reference sequence). Between the trimmed V and J ends, which lost 0 bases and 6 bases, there was a span of 11 bases. The CDR3 region has the DNA TGTGCCTGGAGTGTGGGTAGTAGTGCCGGGGAGCTGTTTTTT. Amino acids: CAWSVGSSAGELFF.

The genes are TRBV4-3 and TRBJ2-7; 11 positions agree with TRBD2. With V trimmed by 3 bases and J by 0 bases, 7 bases remained unmatched. Germline values: CDR1 LGHNA, CDR2 YSLEER. CDR3 length: 17 amino acids. The CDR3 bases are TGCGCCAGCAGCCAGGCCACCGGGACTAGCGGCTCCTACGAGCAGTACTTC. Residues: CASSQATGTSGSYEQYF.

Remarks on this clonotype: A read error may produce the germline difference seen at one junction end. The chain uses TRBV7-7 and TRBJ2-3, with 7 bases fitting TRBD1. The CDR3 has 15 residues. Germline V lookup: CDR1 SSHAT, CDR2 FNYEAQ (reference sequence). Written as DNA, the CDR3 is TGTGCTAGCAGGCACCGGGACAGAAGCACAGATACGCAGTATTTT. Residues: CASRHRDRSTDTQYF.

This clonotype was observed many times. J is TRBJ2-1 and V is TRBV5-1, with D maybe TRBD2 (6 bases). This CDR3 region has 15 residues. V gave up 0 bases and J gave up 4 bases, with 11 bases separating them. Germline V gives CDR1 SGHRS, CDR2 YFSETQ. This CDR3 reads CASSLVPGSYNEQFF. For the CDR3, the DNA is TGCGCCAGCAGCTTGGTTCCCGGGAGTTACAATGAGCAGTTCTTC.

This chain links TRBV10-2 with TRBJ2-1; D gene unclear. V lost 2 bases and J lost 5, with 13 bases in between. Germline V gives CDR1 WSHSY, CDR2 SAAADI. This CDR3 is built from 15 residues. The CDR3 protein is CASSELGPLHNEQFF. In nucleotides, the CDR3 is TGCGCCAGCAGTGAGCTAGGCCCTTTACACAATGAGCAGTTCTTC.

This chain connects TRBV6-5 to TRBJ1-1, with a tentative D call TRBD1 (5 bases). This CDR3 comprises 14 residues. With 4 bases removed from V and 5 bases from J, the gap between germline ends came to 14 bases. Germline CDR1 reads MNHEY; CDR2 reads SVGAGI. In DNA, the CDR3 is TGTGCCAGCAGTTTAACCAGGGTAACTACTGAAGCTTTCTTT. Encoded protein: CASSLTRVTTEAFF.

The chain uses TRBV28 and TRBJ2-2; tentative D call: TRBD1 (6 bases). Looked up from germline, CDR1 is MDHEN and CDR2 is SYDVKM. V gave up 7 bases and J gave up 0 bases, with 12 bases separating them. CDR3 size: 15 residues. In DNA form, the CDR3 reads TGTGCCAGCACCGGGACACCGACGAACACCGGGGAGCTGTTTTTT. Protein: CASTGTPTNTGELFF.

This clonotype was found many times. The gene calls are TRBV12-3 or TRBV12-4 and TRBJ2-1; possible D gene TRBD1, 6 bases. The V gene lost 3 bases and the J gene lost 0 bases, with 12 bases spanning the gap. The CDR3 is 16 amino acids. The CDR3 DNA is TGTGCCAGCAGTTTCCTCAGGGGTAGCTCCTACAATGAGCAGTTCTTC. Residues: CASSFLRGSSYNEQFF.

The gene calls are TRBV20-1 and TRBJ2-5, with no clear D. The CDR3 totals 12 residues. Per germline, CDR1 DFQATT and CDR2 SNEGSKA (reference sequence). Trimming removed 6 bases at V and 5 bases at J, with 13 bases between. The CDR3 nucleotides read TGCAGTGCCCGGCGGCAGGCGGAGACCCAGTACTTC. Amino acids: CSARRQAETQYF.

The chain recombines TRBV6-6 with TRBJ1-3; TRBD1 might be the D (6 bases). The CDR3 is made up of 13 amino acids. Germline values: CDR1 MNHNY, CDR2 SVGAGI (reference sequence). Trimming stripped 0 bases from V and 10 bases from J, with 10 bases between. The chain's CDR3 is CASSYSMGATIYF. The CDR3 DNA follows: TGTGCCAGCAGTTACTCGATGGGGGCGACCATATATTTT.

This chain links TRBV20-1 with TRBJ2-1; 7 bases line up with TRBD2. With 0 bases clipped from V and 8 bases from J, the junction kept 7 bases outside the gene matches. Germline V gene data show CDR1 as DFQATT and CDR2 as SNEGSKA (reference sequence). CDR3 length: 14 residues. CDR3 region: CSARDETSIDEQFF. In nucleotides, the CDR3 is TGCAGTGCTAGAGACGAGACTAGCATCGATGAGCAGTTCTTC.

This clonotype was counted ten times or more. The rearrangement joins TRBV20-1 to TRBJ2-2; TRBD2 might be the D (5 bases). Germline CDR1 is DFQATT and CDR2 is SNEGSKA (reference sequence). The CDR3 has 14 residues. V was shortened by 5 bases and J by 3 bases, with 13 bases between the two germline ends. CDR3: CSARPGEYTGELFF. The CDR3, as DNA: TGCAGTGCTCGACCCGGGGAGTACACCGGGGAGCTGTTTTTT.

This clonotype was seen repeatedly, ten times or more. The V call is TRBV3-1, the J call TRBJ2-7; 11 nucleotides agree with TRBD1. The ends lost 6 bases at V and 3 bases at J; junction bases unmatched: 4. This CDR3 comprises 14 residues. CDR1 and CDR2 from the germline V gene are LGHDT and YNNKEL (reference sequence). In nucleotides, the CDR3 is TGTGCCAGCAGATCGGGGACAGGGGGCTACGAGCAGTACTTC. Its protein is CASRSGTGGYEQYF.

The gene calls are TRBV20-1 and TRBJ2-7, with no clear D. Trimming removed 3 bases at V and 2 bases at J, with 20 bases between. This CDR3 region has 16 residues. CDR1 is DFQATT and CDR2 is SNEGSKA in the germline V gene (reference sequence). In DNA form, the CDR3 reads TGCAGTGCTAGCCCCTCCCCGAGTCCCGGCCCCTACGAGCAGTACTTC. Translating it yields CSASPSPSPGPYEQYF.

This clonotype has at least ten counts. The rearrangement uses TRBV12-3 or TRBV12-4 and TRBJ1-1; 8 bases align to TRBD1. This CDR3 comprises 13 residues. V lost 6 bases, J lost 4 bases, and 4 bases stayed unmatched. The CDR3 loop reads CASSPGGSTEAFF. In DNA, the CDR3 is TGTGCCAGCAGCCCAGGGGGCAGCACTGAAGCTTTCTTT.

Many counts were recorded for this clonotype. V is TRBV24-1 and J is TRBJ2-3, with D possibly matching TRBD2 (6 bases). CDR3 length: 17 amino acids. Germline assignment: CDR1 KGHDR and CDR2 SFDVKD. V lost 0 bases and J lost 1, with 13 bases in between. The CDR3 nucleotides are TGTGCCACCAGTGATTTGGGGGGAGGATGGGGCACAGATACGCAGTATTTT. Its protein product is CATSDLGGGWGTDTQYF.

As for this clonotype: This sequence may be a read error, since a much larger clone differs from it by one base. This chain links TRBV20-1 with TRBJ1-1, with TRBD1 identical over 8 bases. The CDR3 is 14 amino acids. Germline V gene lookup returns CDR1 DFQATT and CDR2 SNEGSKA (reference sequence). CDR3 sequence (DNA): TGCTGTGCTAGAGCGGGGACAGGCGTCACTGAAGCTTTCTTT. It codes for CCARAGTGVTEAFF.

The rearrangement uses TRBV21-1 and TRBJ2-2; the D segment call TRBD2 is taken from the table without a DNA check. TRBV21-1 is tagged as a pseudogene. This CDR3 spans 18 amino acids. In DNA, the CDR3 is TGTGCCAGCAGCAAGACTAGCGGGGTCGATCTTAACACCGGGGAGCTGTTTTTT. It specifies CASSKTSGVDLNTGELFF.

This clonotype was seen at least ten times. The junction differs from germline at one of its ends, possibly a read error. This rearrangement joins TRBV10-3 to TRBJ1-4, with TRBD1 as a possible D gene (6 bases). Germline CDR1 is ENHRY and CDR2 is SYGVKD. The CDR3 has 13 amino acids. CDR3 DNA: TGTGCCATCTCGGCAGGGGCAAGTGAAGAACTGTTTTTT. This sequence encodes CAISAGASEELFF.

This clonotype came up a few times. This chain links TRBV7-6 with TRBJ1-1; D gene unclear. Germline CDR1 is SGHVS and CDR2 is FNYEAQ. CDR3 size: 14 residues. The V gene lost 4 bases and the J gene lost 1 base, with 10 bases spanning the gap. CDR3 region: CASSSQTANTEAFF. Written as DNA, the CDR3 is TGTGCCAGCAGCTCCCAGACTGCGAACACTGAAGCTTTCTTT.

This clonotype was detected only a few times. The rearrangement joins TRBV6-2 or TRBV6-3 to TRBJ2-6; 7 nucleotides agree with TRBD1. The CDR3 loop spans 19 amino acids. With V trimmed by 2 bases and J by 0 bases, 10 bases remained unmatched. The germline gives CDR1 MNHEY, CDR2 SVGEGT. CDR3 sequence: CASSYLRTGRSSGANVLTF. For the CDR3, the DNA is TGTGCCAGCAGTTACCTCAGGACAGGCCGTAGCTCTGGGGCCAACGTCCTGACTTTC.